A single sample gave rise to the 24 T cell receptor beta chains below, sequenced in a study of T cell responses to AZD1222 COVID-19 vaccine. Produced via immunoSEQ multiplex PCR; TCRdb's table is partial and in-frame only. The sample carries 150,000 or so clones, around 91% recorded once. The input for sequencing was peripheral blood, taken 28 days after the second AZD1222 dose. These receptors all come from an adult who received the AZD1222 COVID-19 vaccine.

The V and J genes are TRBV4-1 and TRBJ2-5, with D possibly matching TRBD1 (6 bases). The CDR3 has 17 residues. The germline V gene has CDR1 MGHRA and CDR2 YSYEKL. The ends were cut back, 1 base at V and 5 bases at J, with 20 bases in the middle. The CDR3 spells CASSQGDRDTGKETQYF. The CDR3 nucleotides read TGCGCCAGCAGCCAAGGGGATAGGGACACAGGAAAGGAGACCCAGTACTTC.

The genes are TRBV5-1 and TRBJ2-3; maybe TRBD2 (5 bases). From germline, CDR1 is SGHRS and CDR2 YFSETQ. CDR3 length equals 15 residues. The germline V and J ends were trimmed by 2 bases and 2 bases, with 12 bases remaining between them. The CDR3 region has the DNA TGCGCCAGCAGCTTTCAGGCGGGTTACACAGATACGCAGTATTTT. This translates into CASSFQAGYTDTQYF.

The chain couples TRBV7-2 to TRBJ1-5, with D possibly being TRBD1 (5 bases). The V and J ends lost 5 bases and 1 base respectively, with 12 bases between them. The CDR3 length is 15 residues. From germline, CDR1 is SGHTA and CDR2 FQGNSA. The CDR3 loop reads CASSPDGQSNQPQHF. The CDR3 coding sequence is TGTGCCAGCAGCCCAGACGGACAAAGCAATCAGCCCCAGCATTTT.

The chain employs TRBV5-1 and TRBJ2-6, with TRBD1 matching over 10 bases. Germline CDR1 and CDR2: SGHRS and YFSETQ. The CDR3 spans 16 residues. With 4 bases clipped from V and 4 bases from J, the junction kept 5 bases outside the gene matches. The CDR3 bases are TGCGCCAGCAGCAGTGGACAGGGGGACGGGGCCAACGTCCTGACTTTC. It translates to CASSSGQGDGANVLTF.

This chain connects TRBV3-1 (or the pseudogene TRBV3-2) to TRBJ2-1; 8 positions agree with TRBD1. Unmatched junction bases numbered 10, after V lost 6 bases and J lost 6 bases. The CDR3 runs to 15 residues. Germline V gene lookup returns CDR1 LGHDT and CDR2 YNNKEL (reference sequence). CDR3 protein: CASRTGTGFSNEQFF. In DNA, the CDR3 is TGTGCCAGCAGAACCGGGACAGGCTTTAGCAATGAGCAGTTCTTC.

This chain links TRBV3-1 (or the pseudogene TRBV3-2) with TRBJ2-2, with D possibly TRBD1 on 6 matching bases. V was trimmed by 4 bases and J by 4 bases, leaving 10 bases between them. This CDR3 has 14 amino acids. Germline values: CDR1 LGHDT, CDR2 YNNKEL (reference sequence). The CDR3: CASSPETGTGELFF. The DNA of the CDR3 is TGTGCCAGCAGCCCAGAGACAGGCACCGGGGAGCTGTTTTTT.

Only one count was recorded for this clone. The gene calls are TRBV19 and TRBJ1-6; TRBD1 aligns across 9 bases. Trimming cost V 5 bases and J 6 bases; bases outside gene matches: 5. The germline CDR1 and CDR2 sequences are LNHDA and SQIVND (reference sequence). The CDR3 spans 15 residues. The CDR3 bases are TGTGCCAGTAGTCCACCGGGACAGGGTAATTCACCCCTCCACTTT. It codes for CASSPPGQGNSPLHF.

The V call is TRBV3-1 (or the pseudogene TRBV3-2), the J call TRBJ2-7; 7 nucleotides match TRBD1. V shed 7 bases and J 1 base; nucleotides not matched to a gene: 13. The V gene's germline CDR1 is LGHDT and CDR2 YNNKEL (reference sequence). This CDR3 is built from 16 residues. CDR3 in amino acids: CASTGSGRGNSYEQYF. The CDR3 nucleotides are TGTGCCAGCACCGGGTCTGGCAGGGGGAATTCCTACGAGCAGTACTTC.

This clone was counted a single time. V gene TRBV10-2 combines with J gene TRBJ1-3; D gene unclear. Germline lookup yields CDR1 WSHSY and CDR2 SAAADI. V was shortened by 2 bases and J by 4 bases, with 6 bases between the two germline ends. The CDR3 consists of 13 residues. The CDR3 DNA reads as TGCGCCAGCAGTGAGAACACCGGAAACACCATATATTTT. Amino acids: CASSENTGNTIYF.

This clone was recorded once. The V call is TRBV10-3, the J call TRBJ1-2; tentative D call: TRBD1 (5 bases). Germline V gene data show CDR1 as ENHRY and CDR2 as SYGVKD. This CDR3 comprises 16 residues. Deletions cut 0 bases from V and 4 bases from J, with 15 bases between. CDR3 in amino acids: CAISESGPRDRYGYTF. The CDR3 coding sequence is TGTGCCATCAGTGAGTCGGGCCCCAGGGATCGCTATGGCTACACCTTC.

This clone has a handful of counts. The sample contains more than one DNA sequence encoding this CDR3. The chain is built from TRBV4-3 and TRBJ2-2; TRBD1 might be the D (6 bases). The CDR3 runs to 15 residues. V lost 0 bases, J lost 8 bases, and 13 bases lay in between. Germline V CDR1 and CDR2: LGHNA, YSLEER. CDR3: CASSQDTSGAGELFF. CDR3 nucleotide sequence: TGCGCCAGCAGCCAAGACACTTCAGGGGCTGGGGAGCTGTTTTTT.

V is TRBV15 and J is TRBJ2-1; TRBD2 matches 10 bases. The CDR3 is made up of 16 amino acids. V lost 3 bases, J lost 2 bases, and 4 bases stayed unmatched. Per the germline V gene, CDR1 is LNHNV and CDR2 is YYDKDF (reference sequence). The CDR3 region is CATSRTLAGAYNEQFF. The CDR3 region has the DNA TGTGCCACCAGCAGGACCCTAGCGGGGGCCTACAATGAGCAGTTCTTC.

This chain joins TRBV18 and TRBJ2-5, with 7 bases fitting TRBD1. The CDR3 consists of 15 residues. Germline loops: CDR1 KGHSH, CDR2 LQKENI. V lost 4 bases and J lost 2; bases outside the gene matches: 7. CDR3 sequence: CASSQQGTVQETQYF. The CDR3 DNA follows: TGTGCCAGCTCACAGCAGGGGACAGTACAAGAGACCCAGTACTTC.

This clone showed up just once. V gene TRBV15 combines with J gene TRBJ2-5; D tentatively fits TRBD1 or TRBD2 (6 bases each). The CDR3 loop spans 15 amino acids. Deletions cut 1 base from V and 2 bases from J, with 11 bases between. The germline V gene encodes CDR1 LNHNV and CDR2 YYDKDF (reference sequence). CDR3 DNA sequence: TGTGCCACCAGCAGAGGGTCGGGGGCTCAAGAGACCCAGTACTTC. Translation: CATSRGSGAQETQYF. Using reference TRBV15 and TRBJ2-5 for the parts outside the CDR3, the full variable domain is DAMVIQNPRYQVTQFGKPVTLSCSQTLNHNVMYWYQQKSSQAPKLLFHYYDKDFNNEADTPDNFQSRRPNTSFCFLDIRSPGLGDTAMYLCATSRGSGAQETQYFGPGTRLLVL.

The chain employs TRBV6-5 and TRBJ1-4; TRBD1 matches at 9 bases. The CDR3 is 15 amino acids. Trimming cost V 5 bases and J 5 bases; bases outside gene matches: 6. Germline V gene sequence: CDR1 MNHEY, CDR2 SVGAGI. The DNA for the CDR3 is TGTGCCAGCAGTCTTTCCGGGACAGGGAATGAAAAACTGTTTTTT. It yields the protein CASSLSGTGNEKLFF.

The chain links TRBV19 to TRBJ2-7; 7 nucleotides line up with TRBD1. Trimming took 5 bases from V and 4 from J; bases not matched to a gene: 8. This CDR3 is built from 14 residues. The germline CDR1 and CDR2 sequences are LNHDA and SQIVND (reference sequence). CDR3 in DNA: TGTGCCAGTAGTCCATTCCCAGGGGGATACGAGCAGTACTTC. Amino acid sequence: CASSPFPGGYEQYF. Drawing the rest from reference TRBV19 and TRBJ2-7, the complete variable domain is DGGITQSPKYLFRKEGQNVTLSCEQNLNHDAMYWYRQDPGQGLRLIYYSQIVNDFQKGDIAEGYSVSREKKESFPLTVTSAQKNPTAFYLCASSPFPGGYEQYFGPGTRLTVT.

The V and J genes are TRBV6-6 and TRBJ1-2, with D tentatively TRBD1 (5 bases). CDR3 length equals 15 residues. Trimming took off 1 base at V and 0 bases at J, with 9 bases between the two ends. The germline gives CDR1 MNHNY, CDR2 SVGAGI (reference sequence). DNA of the CDR3: TGTGCCAGCAGTTACTTACGGGGGGCTAACTATGGCTACACCTTC. Translated, it gives CASSYLRGANYGYTF.

The chain couples TRBV7-9 to TRBJ2-4; TRBD2 might be the D (7 bases). V was trimmed by 3 bases and J by 3 bases, leaving 18 bases between them. CDR3 length: 17 amino acids. The V gene's germline CDR1 is SEHNR and CDR2 FQNEAQ (reference sequence). CDR3 amino acids: CASSFGPGGGDKNIQYF. Here the CDR3 DNA reads TGTGCCAGCAGCTTCGGGCCTGGCGGGGGCGACAAAAACATTCAGTACTTC.

This clone was found once. The V and J genes are TRBV15 and TRBJ2-6; D is possibly TRBD2 (7 bases). CDR3 length equals 20 residues. Trimming cost V 0 bases and J 2 bases, with 20 bases left between them. Germline-derived CDR1 and CDR2 are LNHNV and YYDKDF (reference sequence). For the CDR3, the DNA is TGTGCCACCAGCAGAGATCGGGGGGTACAGGGAATCCCTGGGGCCAACGTCCTGACTTTC. This codes for CATSRDRGVQGIPGANVLTF.

Of note for this clone: This sample also contains other DNA sequences that code for the same CDR3. This chain links TRBV28 with TRBJ2-5; D is undetermined. This CDR3 is built from 11 residues. Germline CDR1 reads MDHEN; CDR2 reads SYDVKM. The V end lost 3 bases, the J end lost 5 bases, and 4 bases lay between the germline ends. The CDR3 region is CASSLRETQYF. CDR3 DNA sequence: TGTGCCAGCAGTTTGAGGGAGACCCAGTACTTC.

The chain couples TRBV19 to TRBJ1-1; D is unclear. The V end lost 5 bases, the J end lost 3 bases, and 10 bases lay between the germline ends. CDR1 is LNHDA, CDR2 SQIVND, per germline (reference sequence). There are 13 residues in the CDR3. CDR3 sequence (DNA): TGTGCCAGTAGTCGGAACCGGGACACTGAAGCTTTCTTT. Residues: CASSRNRDTEAFF.

This chain connects TRBV18 to TRBJ2-5; maybe TRBD1 (6 bases). The CDR3 is made up of 14 amino acids. With 3 bases removed from V and 4 bases from J, the gap between germline ends came to 12 bases. Germline assignment: CDR1 KGHSH and CDR2 LQKENI. The CDR3 coding sequence is TGTGCCAGCTCACCGGGACACCCACGAGAGACCCAGTACTTC. Translation: CASSPGHPRETQYF.

The genes are TRBV3-1 (or the pseudogene TRBV3-2) and TRBJ1-2; D not resolved. Germline V gene lookup returns CDR1 LGHDT and CDR2 YNNKEL (reference sequence). Trimming left V 0 bases short and J 2 bases short, with 13 bases between. CDR3 size: 16 residues. The CDR3: CASSQEGSLGNYGYTF. CDR3 sequence (DNA): TGTGCCAGCAGCCAAGAGGGTTCCCTCGGGAACTATGGCTACACCTTC.

The rearrangement joins TRBV5-4 to TRBJ2-3, with 13 bases aligning to TRBD2. Germline trimming cut 3 bases from V and 4 bases from J; bases unmatched to any gene: 5. This CDR3 spans 16 amino acids. Germline CDR1 SGHNT, CDR2 YYREEE (reference sequence). CDR3 sequence (DNA): TGTGCCAGCAGCTCTCGACTAGCGGGAGGATCAGATACGCAGTATTTT. This gives the protein CASSSRLAGGSDTQYF.